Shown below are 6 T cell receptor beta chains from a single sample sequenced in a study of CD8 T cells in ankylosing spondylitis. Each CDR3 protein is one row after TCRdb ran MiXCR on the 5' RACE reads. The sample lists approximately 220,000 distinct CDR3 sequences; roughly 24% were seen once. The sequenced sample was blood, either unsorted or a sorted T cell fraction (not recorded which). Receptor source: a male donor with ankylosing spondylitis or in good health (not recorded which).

The DNA of the CDR3 is TGCAGCGTTGAGGGTGGTTTTAGGGGTGCGACTGAAGCTTTCTTT. The encoded protein is CSVEGGFRGATEAFF. This chain links TRBV29-1 with TRBJ1-1, with D possibly being TRBD1 (5 bases). From germline, CDR1 is SQVTM and CDR2 ANQGSEA. This CDR3 has 15 residues. Between the trimmed V and J ends, which lost 3 bases and 5 bases, there was a span of 19 bases.

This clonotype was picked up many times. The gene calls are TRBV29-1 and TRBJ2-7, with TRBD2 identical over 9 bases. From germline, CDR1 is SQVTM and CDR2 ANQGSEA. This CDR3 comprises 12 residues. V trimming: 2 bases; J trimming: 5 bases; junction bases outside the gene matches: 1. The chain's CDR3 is CSVELAGHEQYF. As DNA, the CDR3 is TGCAGCGTTGAACTAGCGGGACACGAGCAGTACTTC.

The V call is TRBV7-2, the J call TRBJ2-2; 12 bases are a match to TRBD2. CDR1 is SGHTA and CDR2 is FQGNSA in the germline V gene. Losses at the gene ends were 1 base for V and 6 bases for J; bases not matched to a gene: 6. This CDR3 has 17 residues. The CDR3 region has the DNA TGTGCCAGCAGCTTAGGGCTAGCGGGAGGGCCGGCCGGGGAGCTGTTTTTT. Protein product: CASSLGLAGGPAGELFF.

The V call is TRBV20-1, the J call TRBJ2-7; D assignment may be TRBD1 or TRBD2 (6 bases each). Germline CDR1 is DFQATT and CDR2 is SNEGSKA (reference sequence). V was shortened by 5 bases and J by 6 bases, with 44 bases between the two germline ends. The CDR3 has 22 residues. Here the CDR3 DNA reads TGCAGTGCTCACCAAGCCCGATTCCCAGGGGAAAGAAGCGGGCCCCACCGCAGCGAGCAGTACTTC. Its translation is CSAHQARFPGERSGPHRSEQYF.

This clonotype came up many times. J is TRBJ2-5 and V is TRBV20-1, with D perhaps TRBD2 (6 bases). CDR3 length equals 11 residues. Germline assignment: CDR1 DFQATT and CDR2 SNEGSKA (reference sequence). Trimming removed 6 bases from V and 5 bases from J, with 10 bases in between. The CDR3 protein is CSAGGTETQYF. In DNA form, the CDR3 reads TGCAGTGCGGGGGGAACGGAGACCCAGTACTTC.

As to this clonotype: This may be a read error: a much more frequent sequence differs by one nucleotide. This CDR3 is CASSPGRNTEELFF. As DNA, the CDR3 is TGTGCCAGCTCCCCAGGGAGAAACACCGAGGAGCTGTTTTTT. This chain uses TRBV12-3 or TRBV12-4 with TRBJ2-2; either TRBD1 or TRBD2 may fit D (5 bases each). The CDR3 consists of 14 residues.